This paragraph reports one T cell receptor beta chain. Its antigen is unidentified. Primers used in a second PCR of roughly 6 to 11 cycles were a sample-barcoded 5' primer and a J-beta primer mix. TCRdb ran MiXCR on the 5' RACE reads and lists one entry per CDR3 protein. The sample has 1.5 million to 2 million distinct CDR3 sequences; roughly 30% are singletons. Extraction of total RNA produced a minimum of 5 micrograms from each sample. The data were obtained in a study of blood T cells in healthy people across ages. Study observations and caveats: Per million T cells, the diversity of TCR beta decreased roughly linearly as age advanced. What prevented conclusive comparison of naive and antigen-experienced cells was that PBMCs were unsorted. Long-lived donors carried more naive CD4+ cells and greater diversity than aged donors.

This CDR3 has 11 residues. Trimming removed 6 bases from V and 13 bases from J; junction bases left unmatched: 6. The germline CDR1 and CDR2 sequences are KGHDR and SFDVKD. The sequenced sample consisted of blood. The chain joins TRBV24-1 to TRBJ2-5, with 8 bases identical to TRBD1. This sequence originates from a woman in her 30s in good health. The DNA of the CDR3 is TGTGCCACCAGTTCATGGACAGGGTGGTACTTC. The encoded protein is CATSSWTGWYF.